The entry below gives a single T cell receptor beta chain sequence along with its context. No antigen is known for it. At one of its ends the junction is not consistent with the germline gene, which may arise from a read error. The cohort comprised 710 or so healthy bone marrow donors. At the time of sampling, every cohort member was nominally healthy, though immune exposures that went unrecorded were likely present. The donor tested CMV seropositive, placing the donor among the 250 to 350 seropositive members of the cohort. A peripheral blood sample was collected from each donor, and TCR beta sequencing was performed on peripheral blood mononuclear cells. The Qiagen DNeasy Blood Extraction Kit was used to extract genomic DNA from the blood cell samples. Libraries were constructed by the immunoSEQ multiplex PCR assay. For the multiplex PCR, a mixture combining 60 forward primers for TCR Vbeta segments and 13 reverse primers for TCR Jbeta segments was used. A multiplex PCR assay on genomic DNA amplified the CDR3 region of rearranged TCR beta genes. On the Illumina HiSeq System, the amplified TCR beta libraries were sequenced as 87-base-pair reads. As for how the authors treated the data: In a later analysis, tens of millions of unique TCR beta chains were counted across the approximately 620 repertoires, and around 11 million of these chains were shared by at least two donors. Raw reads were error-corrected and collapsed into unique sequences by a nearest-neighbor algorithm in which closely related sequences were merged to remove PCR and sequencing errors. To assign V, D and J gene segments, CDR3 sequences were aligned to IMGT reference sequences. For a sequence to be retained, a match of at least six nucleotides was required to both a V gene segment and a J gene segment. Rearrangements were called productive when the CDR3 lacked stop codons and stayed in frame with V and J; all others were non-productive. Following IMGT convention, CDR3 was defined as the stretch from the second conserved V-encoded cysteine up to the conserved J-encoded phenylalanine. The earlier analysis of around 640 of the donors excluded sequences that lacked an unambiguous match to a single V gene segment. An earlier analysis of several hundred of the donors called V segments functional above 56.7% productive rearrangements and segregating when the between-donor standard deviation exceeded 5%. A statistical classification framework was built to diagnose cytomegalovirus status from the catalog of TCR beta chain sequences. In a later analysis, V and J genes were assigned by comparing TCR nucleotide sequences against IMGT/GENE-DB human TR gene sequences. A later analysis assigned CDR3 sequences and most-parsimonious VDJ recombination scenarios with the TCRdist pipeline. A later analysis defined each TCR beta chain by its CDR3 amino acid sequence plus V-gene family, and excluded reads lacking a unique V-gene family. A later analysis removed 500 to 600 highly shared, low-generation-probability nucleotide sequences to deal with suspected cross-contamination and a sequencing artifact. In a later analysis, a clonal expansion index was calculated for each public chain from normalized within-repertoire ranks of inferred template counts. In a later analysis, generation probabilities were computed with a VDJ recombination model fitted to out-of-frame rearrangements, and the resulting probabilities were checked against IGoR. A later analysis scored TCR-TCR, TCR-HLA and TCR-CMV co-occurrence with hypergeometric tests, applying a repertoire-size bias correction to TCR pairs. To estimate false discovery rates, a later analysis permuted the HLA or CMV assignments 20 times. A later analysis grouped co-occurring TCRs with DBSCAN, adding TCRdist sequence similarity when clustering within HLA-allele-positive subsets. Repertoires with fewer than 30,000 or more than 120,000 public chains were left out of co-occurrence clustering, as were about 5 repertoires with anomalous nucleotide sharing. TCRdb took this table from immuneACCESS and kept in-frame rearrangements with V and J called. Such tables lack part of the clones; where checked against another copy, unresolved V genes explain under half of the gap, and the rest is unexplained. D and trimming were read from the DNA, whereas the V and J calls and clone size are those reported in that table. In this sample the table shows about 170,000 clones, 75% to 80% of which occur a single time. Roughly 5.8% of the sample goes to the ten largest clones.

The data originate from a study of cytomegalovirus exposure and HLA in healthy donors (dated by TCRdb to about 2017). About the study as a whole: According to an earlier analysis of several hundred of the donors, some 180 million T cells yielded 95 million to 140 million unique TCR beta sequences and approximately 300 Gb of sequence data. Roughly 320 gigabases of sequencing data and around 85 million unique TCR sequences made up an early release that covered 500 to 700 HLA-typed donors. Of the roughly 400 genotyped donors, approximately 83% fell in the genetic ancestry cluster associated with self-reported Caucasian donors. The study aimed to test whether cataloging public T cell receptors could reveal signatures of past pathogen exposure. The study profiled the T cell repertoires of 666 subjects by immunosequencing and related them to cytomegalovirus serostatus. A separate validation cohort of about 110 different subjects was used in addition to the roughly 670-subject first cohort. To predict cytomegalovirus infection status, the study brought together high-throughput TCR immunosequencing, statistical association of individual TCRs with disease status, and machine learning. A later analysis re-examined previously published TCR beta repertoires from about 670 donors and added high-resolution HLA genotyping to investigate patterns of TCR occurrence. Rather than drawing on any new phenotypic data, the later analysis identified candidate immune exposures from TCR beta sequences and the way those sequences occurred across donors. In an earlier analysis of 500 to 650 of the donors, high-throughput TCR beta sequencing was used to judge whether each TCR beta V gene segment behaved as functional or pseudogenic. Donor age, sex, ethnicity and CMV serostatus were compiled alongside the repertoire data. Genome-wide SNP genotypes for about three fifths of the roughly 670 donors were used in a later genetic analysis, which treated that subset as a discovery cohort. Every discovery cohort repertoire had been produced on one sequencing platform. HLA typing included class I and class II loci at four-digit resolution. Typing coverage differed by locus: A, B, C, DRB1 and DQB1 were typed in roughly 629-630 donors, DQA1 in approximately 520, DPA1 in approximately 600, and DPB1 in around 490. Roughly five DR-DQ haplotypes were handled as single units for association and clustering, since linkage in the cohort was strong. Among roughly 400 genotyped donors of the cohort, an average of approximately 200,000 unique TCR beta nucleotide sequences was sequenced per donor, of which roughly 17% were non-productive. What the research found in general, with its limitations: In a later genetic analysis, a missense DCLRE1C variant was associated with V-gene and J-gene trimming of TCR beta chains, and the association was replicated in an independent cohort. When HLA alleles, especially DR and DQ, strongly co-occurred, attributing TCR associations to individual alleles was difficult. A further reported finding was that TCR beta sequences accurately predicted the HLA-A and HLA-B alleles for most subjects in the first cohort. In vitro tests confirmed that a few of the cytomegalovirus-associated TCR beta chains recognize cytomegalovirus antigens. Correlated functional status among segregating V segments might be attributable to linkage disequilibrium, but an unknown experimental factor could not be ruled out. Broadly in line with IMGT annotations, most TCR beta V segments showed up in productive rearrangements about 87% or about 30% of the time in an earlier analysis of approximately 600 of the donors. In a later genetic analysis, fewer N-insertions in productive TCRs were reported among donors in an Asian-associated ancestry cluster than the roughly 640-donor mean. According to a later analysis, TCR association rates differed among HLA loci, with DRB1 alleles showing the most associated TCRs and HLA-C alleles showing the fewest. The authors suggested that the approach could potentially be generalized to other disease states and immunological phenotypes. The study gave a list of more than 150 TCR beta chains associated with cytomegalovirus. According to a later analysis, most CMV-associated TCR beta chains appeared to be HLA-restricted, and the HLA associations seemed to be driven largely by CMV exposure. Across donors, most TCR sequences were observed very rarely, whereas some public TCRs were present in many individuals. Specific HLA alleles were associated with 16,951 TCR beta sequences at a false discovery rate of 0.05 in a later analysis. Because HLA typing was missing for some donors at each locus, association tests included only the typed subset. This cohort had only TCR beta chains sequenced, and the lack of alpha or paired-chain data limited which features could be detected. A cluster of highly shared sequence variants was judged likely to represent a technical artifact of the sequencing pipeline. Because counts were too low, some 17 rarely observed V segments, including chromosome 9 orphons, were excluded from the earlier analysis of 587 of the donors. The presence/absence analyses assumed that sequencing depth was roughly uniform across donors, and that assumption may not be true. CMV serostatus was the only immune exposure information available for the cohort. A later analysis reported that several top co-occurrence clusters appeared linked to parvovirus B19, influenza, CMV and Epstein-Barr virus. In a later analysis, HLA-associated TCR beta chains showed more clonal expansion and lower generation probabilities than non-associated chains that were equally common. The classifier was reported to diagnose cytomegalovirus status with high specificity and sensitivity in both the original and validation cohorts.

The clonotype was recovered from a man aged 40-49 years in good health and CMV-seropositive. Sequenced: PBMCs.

The nucleotide sequence reads as follows: TGTGCCAGCAGCTTGGGAGGCCGAATCGGCAATGAGCAGTTCTTC. This yields the protein CASSLGGRIGNEQFF. Rearrangement joined TRBV5-1 to TRBJ2-1; the D gene is perhaps TRBD2, from 6 matching bases. Spanning cysteine to phenylalanine, the CDR3 consists of 15 amino acids. The only DNA kept is the CDR3, 45 bases in frame from the first base. CDR1 is given as SGHRS and CDR2 as YFSETQ, both from the germline V gene.